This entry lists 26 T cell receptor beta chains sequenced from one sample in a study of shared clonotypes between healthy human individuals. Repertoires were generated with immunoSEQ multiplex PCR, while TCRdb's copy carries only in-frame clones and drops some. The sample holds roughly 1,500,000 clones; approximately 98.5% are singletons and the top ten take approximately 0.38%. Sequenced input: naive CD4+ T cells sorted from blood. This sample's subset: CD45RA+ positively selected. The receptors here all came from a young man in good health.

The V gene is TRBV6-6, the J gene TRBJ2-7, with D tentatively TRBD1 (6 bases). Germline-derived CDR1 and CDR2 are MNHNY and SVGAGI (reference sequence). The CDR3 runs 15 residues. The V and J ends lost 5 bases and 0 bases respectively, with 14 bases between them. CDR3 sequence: CASSPDRSSSYEQYF. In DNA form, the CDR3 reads TGTGCCAGCAGTCCCGACAGGAGTAGCTCCTACGAGCAGTACTTC.

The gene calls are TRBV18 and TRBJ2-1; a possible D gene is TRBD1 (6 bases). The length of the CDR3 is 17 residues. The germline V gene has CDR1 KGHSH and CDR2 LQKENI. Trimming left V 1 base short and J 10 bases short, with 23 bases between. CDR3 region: CASSPRSEPDRRREQFF. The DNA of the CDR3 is TGTGCCAGCTCACCACGATCTGAGCCCGACAGGCGTCGAGAGCAGTTCTTC. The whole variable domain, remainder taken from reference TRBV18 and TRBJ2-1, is NAGVMQNPRHLVRRRGQEARLRCSPMKGHSHVYWYRQLPEEGLKFMVYLQKENIIDESGMPKERFSAEFPKEGPSILRIQQVVRGDSAAYFCASSPRSEPDRRREQFFGPGTRLTVL.

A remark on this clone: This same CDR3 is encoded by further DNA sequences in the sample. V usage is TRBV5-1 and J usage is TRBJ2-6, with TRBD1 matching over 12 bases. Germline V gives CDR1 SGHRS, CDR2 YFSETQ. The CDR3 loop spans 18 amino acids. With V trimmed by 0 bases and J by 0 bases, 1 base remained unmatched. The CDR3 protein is CASSLGGQGASGANVLTF. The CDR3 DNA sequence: TGCGCCAGCAGCTTGGGGGGACAGGGGGCCTCTGGGGCCAACGTCCTGACTTTC.

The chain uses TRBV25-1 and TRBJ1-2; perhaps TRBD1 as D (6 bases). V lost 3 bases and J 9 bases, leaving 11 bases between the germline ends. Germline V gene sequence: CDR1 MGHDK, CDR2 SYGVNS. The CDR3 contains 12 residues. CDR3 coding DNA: TGTGCCAGCAGTGATACGGGGACAAGCTACACCTTC. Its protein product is CASSDTGTSYTF.

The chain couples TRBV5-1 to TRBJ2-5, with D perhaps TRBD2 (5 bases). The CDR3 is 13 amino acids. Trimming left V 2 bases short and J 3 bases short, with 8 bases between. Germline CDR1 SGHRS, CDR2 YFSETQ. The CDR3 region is CASSFSGKETQYF. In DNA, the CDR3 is TGCGCCAGCAGCTTTTCGGGGAAAGAGACCCAGTACTTC.

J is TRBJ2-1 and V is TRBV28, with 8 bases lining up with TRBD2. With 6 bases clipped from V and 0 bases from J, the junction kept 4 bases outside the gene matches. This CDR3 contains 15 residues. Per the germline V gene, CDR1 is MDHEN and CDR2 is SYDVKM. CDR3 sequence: CASRAGTSSYNEQFF. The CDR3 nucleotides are TGTGCCAGCAGGGCCGGGACTAGCTCCTACAATGAGCAGTTCTTC. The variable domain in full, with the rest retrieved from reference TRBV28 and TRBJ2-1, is DVKVTQSSRYLVKRTGEKVFLECVQDMDHENMFWYRQDPGLGLRLIYFSYDVKMKEKGDIPEGYSVSREKKERFSLILESASTNQTSMYLCASRAGTSSYNEQFFGPGTRLTVL.

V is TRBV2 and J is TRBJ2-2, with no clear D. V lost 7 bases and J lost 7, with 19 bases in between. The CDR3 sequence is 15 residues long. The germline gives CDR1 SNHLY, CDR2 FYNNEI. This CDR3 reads CASKNKGRSGGELFF. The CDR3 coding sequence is TGTGCCAGCAAGAACAAAGGACGTTCGGGCGGGGAGCTGTTTTTT.

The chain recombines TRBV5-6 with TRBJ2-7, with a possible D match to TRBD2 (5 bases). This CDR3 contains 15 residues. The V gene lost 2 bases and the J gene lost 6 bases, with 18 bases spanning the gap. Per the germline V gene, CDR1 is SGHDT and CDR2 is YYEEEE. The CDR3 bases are TGTGCCAGCAGCTTTGCGGGCAGATTCATCCGCGAGCAGTACTTC. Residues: CASSFAGRFIREQYF. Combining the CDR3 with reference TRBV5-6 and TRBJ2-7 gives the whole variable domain DAGVTQSPTHLIKTRGQQVTLRCSPKSGHDTVSWYQQALGQGPQFIFQYYEEEERQRGNFPDRFSGHQFPNYSSELNVNALLLGDSALYLCASSFAGRFIREQYFGPGTRLTVT.

As DNA, the CDR3 is TGTGCCAGCAAATCAGGGGGAACATTTAACACTGAAGCTTTCTTT. Translating it yields CASKSGGTFNTEAFF. The J gene is TRBJ1-1, the V gene TRBV6-5, with 7 nucleotides matching TRBD1. Germline V gene lookup returns CDR1 MNHEY and CDR2 SVGAGI. The J segment lost 2 bases and the V segment lost 7 bases, leaving 10 bases of the junction unmatched. The CDR3 contains 15 residues.

The CDR3 DNA is TGTGCCAGCAGTGAAATCTACAGGGCCTTTGGGGAGACCCAGTACTTC. It encodes CASSEIYRAFGETQYF. The V and J genes are TRBV6-1 and TRBJ2-5, with TRBD1 as a possible D gene (6 bases). V was cut by 2 bases and J by 5 bases, with 18 bases left in between. CDR1 MNHNS and CDR2 SASEGT come from the germline V gene. CDR3 length: 16 residues.

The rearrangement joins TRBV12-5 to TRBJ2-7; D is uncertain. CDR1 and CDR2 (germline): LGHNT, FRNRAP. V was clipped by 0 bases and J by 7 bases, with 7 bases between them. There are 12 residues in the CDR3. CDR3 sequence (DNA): TGTGCTAGTGGTTTGGTGGAAGAAGAGCAGTACTTC. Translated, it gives CASGLVEEEQYF.

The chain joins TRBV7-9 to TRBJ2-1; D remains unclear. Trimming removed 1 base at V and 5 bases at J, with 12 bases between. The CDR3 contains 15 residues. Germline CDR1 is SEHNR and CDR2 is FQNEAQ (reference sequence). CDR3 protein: CASSLVASINNEQFF. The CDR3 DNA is TGTGCCAGCAGCTTAGTGGCGAGCATAAACAATGAGCAGTTCTTC. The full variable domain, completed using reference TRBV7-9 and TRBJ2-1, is DTGVSQNPRHKITKRGQNVTFRCDPISEHNRLYWYRQTLGQGPEFLTYFQNEAQLEKSRLLSDRFSAERPKGSFSTLEIQRTEQGDSAMYLCASSLVASINNEQFFGPGTRLTVL.

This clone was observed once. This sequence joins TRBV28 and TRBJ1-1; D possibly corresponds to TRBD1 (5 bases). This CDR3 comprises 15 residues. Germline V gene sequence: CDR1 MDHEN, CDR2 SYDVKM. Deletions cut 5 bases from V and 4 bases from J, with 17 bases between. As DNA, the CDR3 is TGTGCCAGCAGTCCCAATGGGGGGGAGGTCACTGAAGCTTTCTTT. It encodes CASSPNGGEVTEAFF.

In DNA, the CDR3 is TGTGCCAGCAGTGAAAGGAGGGGACTAGCGGGAGAGGGCGAGGAGCTGTTTTTT. This codes for CASSERRGLAGEGEELFF. This sequence joins TRBV6-1 and TRBJ2-2, with TRBD2 matching 14 bases. The length of the CDR3 is 18 residues. The germline CDR1 and CDR2 sequences are MNHNS and SASEGT. The ends lost 2 bases at V and 10 bases at J; junction bases unmatched: 12.

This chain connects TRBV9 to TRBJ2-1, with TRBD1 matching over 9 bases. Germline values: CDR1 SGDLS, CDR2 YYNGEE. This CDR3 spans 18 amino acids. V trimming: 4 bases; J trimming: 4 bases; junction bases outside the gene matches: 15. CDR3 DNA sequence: TGTGCCAGCAGCCCCCTCCCGGGGACAGGGACAAGTTACAATGAGCAGTTCTTC. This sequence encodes CASSPLPGTGTSYNEQFF.

DNA of the CDR3: TGTGCCAGCAGCTTCATTCCGACTGAGGAGACCCAGTACTTC. It is translated as CASSFIPTEETQYF. J is TRBJ2-5 and V is TRBV5-6; D ambiguous. V shed 2 bases and J shed 5 bases, with 13 bases lying between them. This CDR3 is built from 14 residues. Germline loops: CDR1 SGHDT, CDR2 YYEEEE.

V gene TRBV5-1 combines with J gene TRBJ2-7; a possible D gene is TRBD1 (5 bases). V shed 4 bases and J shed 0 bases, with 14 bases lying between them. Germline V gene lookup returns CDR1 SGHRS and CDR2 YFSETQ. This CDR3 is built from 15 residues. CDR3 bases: TGCGCCAGCAGCATAGACAGTTATGACTCCTACGAGCAGTACTTC. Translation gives CASSIDSYDSYEQYF.

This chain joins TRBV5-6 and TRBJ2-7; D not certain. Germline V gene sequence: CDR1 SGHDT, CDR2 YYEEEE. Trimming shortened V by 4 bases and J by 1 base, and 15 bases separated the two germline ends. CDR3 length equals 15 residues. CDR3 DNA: TGTGCCAGCAGCCCCCCGGGCGGTCTATCCTACGAGCAGTACTTC. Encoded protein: CASSPPGGLSYEQYF.

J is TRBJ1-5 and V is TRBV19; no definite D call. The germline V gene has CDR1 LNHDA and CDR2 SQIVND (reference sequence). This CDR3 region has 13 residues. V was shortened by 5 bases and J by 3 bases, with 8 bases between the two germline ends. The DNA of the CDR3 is TGTGCCAGTAGTCCGGACTACAATCAGCCCCAGCATTTT. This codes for CASSPDYNQPQHF.

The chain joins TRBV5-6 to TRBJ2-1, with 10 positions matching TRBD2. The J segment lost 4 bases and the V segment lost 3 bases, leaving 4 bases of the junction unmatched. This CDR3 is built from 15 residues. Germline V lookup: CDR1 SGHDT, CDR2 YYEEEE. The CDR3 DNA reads TGTGCCAGCAGCTCGGGACTAGCGTATTACAATGAGCAGTTCTTC. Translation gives CASSSGLAYYNEQFF.

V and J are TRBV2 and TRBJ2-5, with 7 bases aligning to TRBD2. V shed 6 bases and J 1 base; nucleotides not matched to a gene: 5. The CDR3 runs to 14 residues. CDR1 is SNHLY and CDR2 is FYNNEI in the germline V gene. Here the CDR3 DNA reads TGTGCCAGCAGGCTCCTAGCGGCCCAAGAGACCCAGTACTTC. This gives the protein CASRLLAAQETQYF.

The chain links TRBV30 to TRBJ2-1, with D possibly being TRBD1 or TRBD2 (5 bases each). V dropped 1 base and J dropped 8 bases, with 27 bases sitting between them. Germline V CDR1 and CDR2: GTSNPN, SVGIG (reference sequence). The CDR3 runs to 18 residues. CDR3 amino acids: CAWSGGWGTTPSGDEQFF. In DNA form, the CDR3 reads TGTGCCTGGAGTGGGGGGTGGGGTACTACCCCTTCAGGCGATGAGCAGTTCTTC.

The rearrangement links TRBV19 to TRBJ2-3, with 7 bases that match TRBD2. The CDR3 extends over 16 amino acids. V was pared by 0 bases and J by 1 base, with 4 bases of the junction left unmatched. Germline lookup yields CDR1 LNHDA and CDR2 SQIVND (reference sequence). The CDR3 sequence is CASSIESGMGTDTQYF. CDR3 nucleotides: TGTGCCAGTAGTATAGAGAGCGGGATGGGCACAGATACGCAGTATTTT.

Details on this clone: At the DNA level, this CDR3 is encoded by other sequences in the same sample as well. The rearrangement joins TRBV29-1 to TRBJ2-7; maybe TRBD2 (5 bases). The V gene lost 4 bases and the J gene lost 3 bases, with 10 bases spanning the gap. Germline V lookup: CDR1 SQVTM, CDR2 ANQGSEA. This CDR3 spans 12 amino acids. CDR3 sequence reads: CSVVAGVYEQYF. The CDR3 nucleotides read TGCAGCGTTGTGGCCGGGGTCTACGAGCAGTACTTC.

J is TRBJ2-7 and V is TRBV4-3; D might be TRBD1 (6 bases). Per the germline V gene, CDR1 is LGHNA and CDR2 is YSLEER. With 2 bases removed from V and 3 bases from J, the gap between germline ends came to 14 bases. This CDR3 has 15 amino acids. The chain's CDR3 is CASSQLPGQHYEQYF. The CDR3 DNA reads TGCGCCAGCAGCCAACTTCCGGGACAACACTACGAGCAGTACTTC.

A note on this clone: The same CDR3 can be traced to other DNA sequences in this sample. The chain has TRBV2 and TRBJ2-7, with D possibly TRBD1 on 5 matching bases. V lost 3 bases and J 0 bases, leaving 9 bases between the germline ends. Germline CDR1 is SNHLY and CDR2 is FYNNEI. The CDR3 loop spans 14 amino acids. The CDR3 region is CASSEQGSSYEQYF. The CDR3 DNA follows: TGTGCCAGCAGTGAGCAGGGCTCCTCCTACGAGCAGTACTTC.